Listed here are 7 T cell receptor beta chains from one sample, sequenced in a study of control samples from healthy donors and cancer patients. The data were produced by immunoSEQ multiplex PCR, yet TCRdb's version contains in-frame clones alone and is incomplete. The sample shows 40,000 to 45,000 clones, roughly 77% of them seen only once. The sample was formalin-fixed, paraffin-embedded tissue. The receptors come from a male donor with melanoma.

The chain recombines TRBV27 with TRBJ2-5, with TRBD1 matching 10 bases. From germline, CDR1 is MNHEY and CDR2 SMNVEV (reference sequence). V shed 5 bases, J shed 5 bases, and the junction held 11 bases outside the gene matches. This CDR3 region has 16 residues. The CDR3 spells CASSPKLGQGEETQYF. CDR3 nucleotides: TGTGCCAGCAGTCCCAAGTTAGGACAGGGGGAGGAGACCCAGTACTTC.

The chain has TRBV24-1 and TRBJ2-7; D may be TRBD2 (5 bases). The V gene lost 9 bases and the J gene lost 1 base, with 12 bases spanning the gap. The CDR3 has 13 residues. The germline V gene encodes CDR1 KGHDR and CDR2 SFDVKD. DNA of the CDR3: TGTGCCACCTCCCGGACGGGGTCCTACGAGCAGTACTTC. It specifies CATSRTGSYEQYF.

The V call is TRBV11-1, the J call TRBJ2-7; D could derive from TRBD1 or TRBD2 (5 bases each). The CDR3 consists of 15 residues. The V gene lost 8 bases and the J gene lost 2 bases, with 19 bases spanning the gap. Germline loops: CDR1 SGHAT, CDR2 FQDESV (reference sequence). The chain's CDR3 is CASPARDPRPYEQYF. The DNA of the CDR3 is TGTGCCAGCCCCGCCCGGGACCCGCGTCCCTACGAGCAGTACTTC.

The V and J genes are TRBV11-2 and TRBJ1-6, with unresolved D. V was pared by 1 base and J by 6 bases, with 7 bases between. The CDR3 loop spans 14 amino acids. Germline V lookup: CDR1 SGHAT, CDR2 FQNNGV. The CDR3 DNA sequence: TGTGCCAGCAGCTTAGGGGTTTCTAATTCACCCCTCCACTTT. Translating gives CASSLGVSNSPLHF.

This clone was picked up a small number of times. The chain recombines TRBV3-1 (or the pseudogene TRBV3-2) with TRBJ2-7, with 11 bases aligning to TRBD2. In germline, CDR1 is LGHDT, CDR2 YNNKEL (reference sequence). The CDR3 sequence is 14 residues long. V shed 6 bases and J 3 bases; nucleotides not matched to a gene: 4. CDR3 bases: TGTGCCAGCAGGTCGACTAGCGGGGACTACGAGCAGTACTTC. It encodes CASRSTSGDYEQYF.

The chain recombines TRBV29-1 with TRBJ2-7; TRBD2 might be the D (5 bases). V dropped 7 bases and J dropped 0 bases, with 19 bases sitting between them. Germline V CDR1 and CDR2: SQVTM, ANQGSEA. The CDR3 totals 15 residues. The CDR3 protein is CSADFGEKGSYEQYF. The DNA for the CDR3 is TGCAGCGCTGACTTCGGGGAAAAGGGCTCCTACGAGCAGTACTTC.

The rearrangement links TRBV6-6 to TRBJ2-5; unclear D gene. Germline lookup yields CDR1 MNHNY and CDR2 SVGAGI (reference sequence). With 0 bases removed from V and 4 bases from J, the gap between germline ends came to 3 bases. The CDR3 length is 12 residues. The CDR3: CASSYSRETQYF. CDR3 coding DNA: TGTGCCAGCAGTTACTCGAGAGAGACCCAGTACTTC.